One and the same sample provided the 28 T cell receptor beta chains below, sequenced in a study of T cell clonotyping in hematopoietic cell transplantation. Data came from immunoSEQ multiplex PCR; TCRdb stores just in-frame clones and leaves some out. The sample holds more than 65,000 clones, roughly 93% seen once. What was sequenced was peripheral blood mononuclear cells. The source is a man aged 45-60 years in good health. Some clones in this sample may be carry-over from other donors' samples.

The chain joins TRBV21-1 to TRBJ1-1; TRBD1 reflects the table's D call only, with no check against the DNA. TRBV21-1 is a pseudogene segment. This CDR3 region has 18 residues. Here the CDR3 DNA reads TGTGCCAGCAGCTTCCCGGGACAGCGTAGCCCCATGAACACTGAAGCTTTCTTT. Protein sequence: CASSFPGQRSPMNTEAFF.

V is TRBV28 and J is TRBJ2-3, with D possibly matching TRBD2 (7 bases). The CDR3 contains 14 residues. Germline V gives CDR1 MDHEN, CDR2 SYDVKM. Trimming left V 7 bases short and J 4 bases short, with 15 bases between. CDR3 bases: TGTGCCAGCACCCCGGGGGGCGAGGCAGATACGCAGTATTTT. Its protein product is CASTPGGEADTQYF.

V usage is TRBV11-2 and J usage is TRBJ2-2; D may match TRBD1 or TRBD2 (5 bases each). The CDR3 length is 16 residues. Per the germline V gene, CDR1 is SGHAT and CDR2 is FQNNGV. V was shortened by 4 bases and J by 7 bases, with 19 bases between the two germline ends. CDR3 bases: TGTGCCAGCAGCTCTCCGGGACGGATTAGGGTCGGGGAGCTGTTTTTT. Its protein product is CASSSPGRIRVGELFF.

This chain joins TRBV19 and TRBJ1-4, with 10 bases aligning to TRBD1. CDR1 LNHDA and CDR2 SQIVND come from the germline V gene (reference sequence). The junction had 9 bases not matched to a gene; V was cut back by 4 bases and J by 7 bases. The CDR3 consists of 16 residues. The CDR3 sequence: CASSTPGQGRGEKLFF. CDR3 sequence (DNA): TGTGCCAGTAGTACTCCGGGACAGGGGCGAGGTGAAAAACTGTTTTTT.

V gene TRBV6-5 combines with J gene TRBJ1-1; D possibly corresponds to TRBD1 (6 bases). Germline CDR1 MNHEY, CDR2 SVGAGI. The CDR3 totals 14 residues. V lost 6 bases to trimming and J lost 8 bases, with 19 bases between them. The CDR3 loop is CASSYRGAGTEAFF. For the CDR3, the DNA is TGTGCCAGCAGCTATAGGGGGGCTGGGACCGAAGCTTTCTTT.

V usage is TRBV5-1 and J usage is TRBJ2-5, with 10 bases that match TRBD2. Losses at the gene ends were 0 bases for V and 2 bases for J; bases not matched to a gene: 4. The CDR3 has 16 amino acids. The germline V gene encodes CDR1 SGHRS and CDR2 YFSETQ. In DNA, the CDR3 is TGCGCCAGCAGCTTGGCTACTAGCGGGGTACAAGAGACCCAGTACTTC. It specifies CASSLATSGVQETQYF.

V is TRBV6-6 and J is TRBJ2-2; no clear D. Trimming took off 7 bases at V and 0 bases at J, with 6 bases between the two ends. The CDR3 sequence is 13 residues long. The germline gives CDR1 MNHNY, CDR2 SVGAGI (reference sequence). The CDR3 nucleotides read TGTGCCAGCACACGGGCGAACACCGGGGAGCTGTTTTTT. Its translation is CASTRANTGELFF.

The rearrangement links TRBV5-6 to TRBJ2-1; a possible D gene is TRBD1 (6 bases). Trimming pared 0 bases from V and 8 bases from J, leaving 15 bases between. The CDR3 has 15 amino acids. Germline V CDR1 and CDR2: SGHDT, YYEEEE. The chain's CDR3 is CASSLGQVFLDEQFF. DNA for the CDR3: TGTGCCAGCAGCTTGGGACAGGTTTTCTTGGATGAGCAGTTCTTC. The variable domain in full, with the rest retrieved from reference TRBV5-6 and TRBJ2-1, is DAGVTQSPTHLIKTRGQQVTLRCSPKSGHDTVSWYQQALGQGPQFIFQYYEEEERQRGNFPDRFSGHQFPNYSSELNVNALLLGDSALYLCASSLGQVFLDEQFFGPGTRLTVL.

The CDR3 DNA reads TGTGCCAGCAGCCTCGGGAGTTACGTACAAACCTTC. This gives the protein CASSLGSYVQTF. The J gene is TRBJ1-2, the V gene TRBV7-2; D remains ambiguous. CDR1 is SGHTA and CDR2 is FQGNSA in the germline V gene. This CDR3 is built from 12 residues. V was pared by 5 bases and J by 14 bases, with 18 bases between.

The chain carries TRBV4-3 and TRBJ2-7; tentative D call: TRBD2 (6 bases). Germline assignment: CDR1 LGHNA and CDR2 YSLEER. The germline V and J ends were trimmed by 1 base and 5 bases, with 6 bases remaining between them. The CDR3 has 12 residues. The CDR3 region has the DNA TGCGCCAGCAGCCAAGGGGGGGACGAGCAGTACTTC. Its translation: CASSQGGDEQYF.

This clone was seen just once. The chain has TRBV5-1 and TRBJ2-6, with 12 bases aligning to TRBD2. This CDR3 spans 17 amino acids. V was clipped by 4 bases and J by 5 bases; unmatched bases: 7. CDR1 is SGHRS, CDR2 YFSETQ, per germline. The CDR3 here is CASSLGTSGRRANVLTF. CDR3 coding DNA: TGCGCCAGCAGCCTCGGGACTAGCGGGCGAAGGGCCAACGTCCTGACTTTC.

This clone was counted a single time. V and J are TRBV2 and TRBJ1-1; no reliable D call. The CDR3 contains 13 residues. Germline CDR1 reads SNHLY; CDR2 reads FYNNEI. V was trimmed by 5 bases and J by 1 base, leaving 8 bases between them. Here the CDR3 DNA reads TGTGCCAGCAGTACGACTGAGAACACTGAAGCTTTCTTT. Translation: CASSTTENTEAFF.

The chain recombines TRBV5-4 with TRBJ2-1, with no clear D. Trimming cost V 0 bases and J 0 bases, with 10 bases left between them. The CDR3 consists of 16 residues. Germline V CDR1 and CDR2: SGHNT, YYREEE (reference sequence). DNA for the CDR3: TGTGCCAGCAGCTTGGATCTGACAAGCTCCTACAATGAGCAGTTCTTC. Amino acids: CASSLDLTSSYNEQFF.

This chain joins TRBV7-3 and TRBJ2-5; 10 positions match TRBD2. The CDR3 has 15 residues. In germline, CDR1 is SGHTA, CDR2 FQGTGA. V trimming: 6 bases; J trimming: 5 bases; junction bases outside the gene matches: 9. For the CDR3, the DNA is TGTGCCAGCAGTTTGAGCGGGGGGGCCTCGGAGACCCAGTACTTC. Translation gives CASSLSGGASETQYF.

The chain couples TRBV29-1 to TRBJ2-7; tentatively, D is TRBD1 (6 bases). CDR1 is SQVTM, CDR2 ANQGSEA, per germline. Trimming took 4 bases from V and 0 from J, leaving 10 bases between them. The CDR3 loop spans 13 amino acids. The CDR3 sequence: CSVGGRLSYEQYF. For the CDR3, the DNA is TGCAGCGTTGGGGGGCGGCTCTCCTACGAGCAGTACTTC.

This chain links TRBV6-5 with TRBJ1-5; D may be TRBD1 (5 bases). The CDR3 loop spans 13 amino acids. Germline lookup yields CDR1 MNHEY and CDR2 SVGAGI. V lost 6 bases, J lost 7 bases, and 13 bases lay in between. The CDR3 reads CASSDIGEQPQHF. The CDR3 DNA follows: TGTGCCAGCAGCGATATAGGGGAACAGCCCCAGCATTTT.

The chain uses TRBV6-5 and TRBJ1-3, with D uncertain. CDR3 length: 14 residues. Germline assignment: CDR1 MNHEY and CDR2 SVGAGI. V lost 0 bases to trimming and J lost 8 bases, with 11 bases between them. The CDR3 reads CASSYSVTSDTIYF. CDR3 coding DNA: TGTGCCAGCAGTTACTCGGTGACATCGGACACCATATATTTT.

The V and J genes are TRBV5-6 and TRBJ1-1; TRBD1 aligns across 9 bases. The CDR3 has 16 amino acids. Trimming removed 4 bases from V and 0 bases from J; junction bases left unmatched: 7. Germline-derived CDR1 and CDR2 are SGHDT and YYEEEE. The CDR3 region is CASSVDRGRMNTEAFF. CDR3 DNA: TGTGCCAGCAGCGTGGACAGGGGAAGGATGAACACTGAAGCTTTCTTT.

The chain carries TRBV6-1 and TRBJ1-5, with D possibly being TRBD1 (6 bases). Deletions cut 8 bases from V and 7 bases from J, with 21 bases between. The germline V gene has CDR1 MNHNS and CDR2 SASEGT. The CDR3 loop spans 15 amino acids. CDR3: CASGPRGLSRQPQHF. CDR3 coding DNA: TGTGCCAGCGGCCCCAGGGGACTGTCTCGGCAGCCCCAGCATTTT.

The chain uses TRBV2 and TRBJ2-7; the D is unclear. The CDR3 extends over 13 amino acids. Between the trimmed V and J ends, which lost 5 bases and 1 base, there was a span of 9 bases. CDR1 and CDR2 (germline): SNHLY, FYNNEI. CDR3 nucleotide sequence: TGTGCCAGCAGTTCTACGCGGTCCTACGAGCAGTACTTC. As protein: CASSSTRSYEQYF.

The V gene is TRBV5-1, the J gene TRBJ2-6, with D possibly TRBD1 on 6 matching bases. The CDR3 sequence is 15 residues long. The germline CDR1 and CDR2 sequences are SGHRS and YFSETQ. V lost 3 bases to trimming and J lost 4 bases, with 11 bases between them. The CDR3 DNA follows: TGCGCCAGCAGCTATCGGACAGTGGGGGCCAACGTCCTGACTTTC. Protein: CASSYRTVGANVLTF.

This clone turned up a few times. V usage is TRBV7-6 and J usage is TRBJ2-2; D may be TRBD2 (6 bases). The CDR3 runs 13 residues. Germline-derived CDR1 and CDR2 are SGHVS and FNYEAQ. The ends were cut back, 5 bases at V and 6 bases at J, with 10 bases in the middle. CDR3 region: CASSPRLAGELFF. CDR3 nucleotide sequence: TGTGCCAGCAGCCCCAGACTAGCCGGGGAGCTGTTTTTT.

This rearrangement joins TRBV30 to TRBJ2-5; the D gene is possibly TRBD1 (5 bases). The germline V gene encodes CDR1 GTSNPN and CDR2 SVGIG (reference sequence). The CDR3 consists of 14 residues. Trimming cost V 2 bases and J 6 bases, with 16 bases left between them. CDR3 sequence (DNA): TGTGCCTGGAGTCTAACCAGGGTTGTGAAGACCCAGTACTTC. Protein product: CAWSLTRVVKTQYF.

The table lists this clone with a count of one. V usage is TRBV9 and J usage is TRBJ2-1; 9 bases align to TRBD2. Germline values: CDR1 SGDLS, CDR2 YYNGEE. This CDR3 is 16 amino acids long. J gave up 3 bases and V 0 bases, and 4 bases lay outside the gene matches. In DNA form, the CDR3 reads TGTGCCAGCAGCGTAGGTGGTAGCGGGAGCTACAATGAGCAGTTCTTC. It specifies CASSVGGSGSYNEQFF.

This chain connects TRBV28 to TRBJ2-5; 7 positions match TRBD1. The germline V gene encodes CDR1 MDHEN and CDR2 SYDVKM. This CDR3 region has 15 residues. V gave up 5 bases and J gave up 5 bases; unmatched junction bases: 11. Here the CDR3 reads CASSTLRQGGETQYF. For the CDR3, the DNA is TGTGCCAGCAGTACCTTAAGACAGGGCGGGGAGACCCAGTACTTC. Drawing the rest from reference TRBV28 and TRBJ2-5, the complete variable domain is DVKVTQSSRYLVKRTGEKVFLECVQDMDHENMFWYRQDPGLGLRLIYFSYDVKMKEKGDIPEGYSVSREKKERFSLILESASTNQTSMYLCASSTLRQGGETQYFGPGTRLLVL.

This clone has only one observation. The V gene is TRBV19, the J gene TRBJ1-3; a possible D gene is TRBD1 (6 bases). The CDR3 sequence is 15 residues long. Germline CDR1 is LNHDA and CDR2 is SQIVND (reference sequence). V shed 3 bases and J shed 2 bases, with 11 bases lying between them. The CDR3 protein is CASSMAQGPGNTIYF. The DNA of the CDR3 is TGTGCCAGTAGTATGGCACAGGGCCCTGGAAACACCATATATTTT.

This chain links TRBV27 with TRBJ2-2, with D perhaps matching TRBD1 (6 bases). This CDR3 is 13 amino acids long. V dropped 6 bases and J dropped 6 bases, with 11 bases sitting between them. Looked up from germline, CDR1 is MNHEY and CDR2 is SMNVEV (reference sequence). As DNA, the CDR3 is TGTGCCAGCAGACAGGGTCAGGCCGGGGAGCTGTTTTTT. It specifies CASRQGQAGELFF.

V gene TRBV5-1 combines with J gene TRBJ1-1; maybe TRBD1 (5 bases). The CDR3 is 16 residues long. CDR1 is SGHRS and CDR2 is YFSETQ in the germline V gene. Trimming shortened V by 0 bases and J by 3 bases, and 15 bases separated the two germline ends. CDR3 nucleotides: TGCGCCAGCAGCTTGGTGGGGCAGCGGGGTGACACTGAAGCTTTCTTT. This sequence encodes CASSLVGQRGDTEAFF.